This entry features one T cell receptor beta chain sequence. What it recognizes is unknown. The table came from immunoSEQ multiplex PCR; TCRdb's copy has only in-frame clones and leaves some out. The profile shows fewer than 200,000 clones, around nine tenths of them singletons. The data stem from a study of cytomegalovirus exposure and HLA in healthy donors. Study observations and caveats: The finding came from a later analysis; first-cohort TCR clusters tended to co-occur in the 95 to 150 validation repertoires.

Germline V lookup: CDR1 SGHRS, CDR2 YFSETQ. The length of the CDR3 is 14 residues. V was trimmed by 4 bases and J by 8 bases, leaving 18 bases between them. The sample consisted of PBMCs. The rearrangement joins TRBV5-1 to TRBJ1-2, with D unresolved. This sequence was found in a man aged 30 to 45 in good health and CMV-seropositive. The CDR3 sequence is CASSAGRTAGGYTF. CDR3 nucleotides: TGCGCCAGCAGCGCTGGCCGGACGGCGGGGGGCTACACCTTC.